Listed below are T cell receptor beta chains from one sample, sequenced in a study of neurological immune-mediated disorders. TCRdb reanalysed the 5' RACE reads using MiXCR and keeps one entry per CDR3 protein. Counted here are tens of thousands of distinct CDR3 sequences, more than 5% occurring once; the ten biggest clones make up less than 1.5%. Material for sequencing was CD4+ T cells from blood. Receptor source: a woman in her late teens or twenties with multiple sclerosis. The CDR3 runs from the conserved cysteine through the conserved F or W. Fields, in order: V gene, J gene, clone size, D gene, CDR3 DNA, CDR3 protein. The D gene is left open where the match is weak. Size values are once, few and many counts, or a class for expanded clones, and some rows have none.

TRBV9,TRBJ1-2,many,-,TGTGCCAGCAGCGTAGAGGCAGGGTTTGACTATGGCTACACCTTC,CASSVEAGFDYGYTF
TRBV7-2,TRBJ1-1,many,-,TGTGCCAGCAGCTTAGCGACAGTGAACACTGAAGCTTTCTTT,CASSLATVNTEAFF
TRBV3-1,TRBJ2-3,many,-,TGTGCCAGCAGTCAACAGGCGGGCCGCGCAGATACGCAGTATTTT,CASSQQAGRADTQYF
TRBV21-1,TRBJ2-1,-,-,TGTGCCAGCAGCAAGCGGACTAGTTTTCCCTACAATGAGCAGTTCTTC,CASSKRTSFPYNEQFF
TRBV20-1,TRBJ2-5,many,TRBD1,TGCAGTGCTAGAGAGAAGACAGGGCTGGAAGAGACCCAGTACTTC,CSAREKTGLEETQYF
TRBV7-2,TRBJ2-4,many,-,TGTGCCAGCAGCTTAGCTTCCGGAATTCAGTACTTC,CASSLASGIQYF
TRBV5-1,TRBJ1-1,many,-,TGCGCCAGCAGCTTCGAGGGGCGGACTGAAGCTTTCTTT,CASSFEGRTEAFF
TRBV12-3/TRBV12-4,TRBJ2-2,many,-,TGTGCCAGCACCACCGGGACGGAGACCGGGGAGCTGTTTTTT,CASTTGTETGELFF
TRBV5-1,TRBJ1-2,many,TRBD1,TGCGCCAGCAGCCGGGGACAGGGGGGCTATGGCTACACCTTC,CASSRGQGGYGYTF
TRBV29-1,TRBJ1-1,many,-,TGCAGCGTTGTGCCGGGTTCCACTGAAGCTTTCTTT,CSVVPGSTEAFF
TRBV7-6,TRBJ2-5,many,-,TGTGCCAGCAGCTCCTGGGCGGGGCTCCCTAGGGAGACCCAGTACTTC,CASSSWAGLPRETQYF
TRBV5-1,TRBJ2-1,many,TRBD1,TGCGCCAGCACCACCGGGCAGGGGGAAGGAAATGAGCAGTTCTTC,CASTTGQGEGNEQFF
TRBV5-1,TRBJ2-3,many,TRBD2,TGCGCCAGCAGCGCCGCTAGCGGGGGGAATACGCAGTATTTT,CASSAASGGNTQYF
TRBV6-2/TRBV6-3,TRBJ1-3,many,-,TGTGCCAGCAGTTACGGCGGGTCTGGAAACACCATATATTTT,CASSYGGSGNTIYF
TRBV20-1,TRBJ2-5,many,TRBD1,TGCAGTGCTAGACCCCCGACAGGGGCGGTAGAGACCCAGTACTTC,CSARPPTGAVETQYF
TRBV20-1,TRBJ1-5,many,-,TGCAGTGCTAGCGGGGATCCTAATGAGCCCCAGCATTTT,CSASGDPNEPQHF
TRBV6-2/TRBV6-3,TRBJ1-2,few,-,TGTGCCAGCAGTGCAGGGGAGGATGGCTACACCTTC,CASSAGEDGYTF
TRBV5-5,TRBJ1-5,medium-sized,TRBD1,TGTGCCAGCAGCTTCACCGGGACAGTTAATCAGCCCCAGCATTTT,CASSFTGTVNQPQHF
TRBV6-2/TRBV6-3,TRBJ2-1,many,TRBD2,TGTGCCAGCAGTTACGAGCGGGGGGCCTATGAGCAGTTCTTC,CASSYERGAYEQFF
TRBV6-2/TRBV6-3,TRBJ2-3,many,TRBD2,TGTGCCAGCAGCCAACTAGCGGGAGACACAGATACGCAGTATTTT,CASSQLAGDTDTQYF
TRBV7-2,TRBJ2-1,many,TRBD2,TGTGCCAGCAGCGGACAAACTAGCGGGAGAAACAATGAGCAGTTCTTC,CASSGQTSGRNNEQFF
TRBV10-3,TRBJ2-3,many,-,TGTGCCATCCAGGGGTCGGTTACCAACACAGATACGCAGTATTTT,CAIQGSVTNTDTQYF
TRBV10-3,TRBJ1-1,few,-,TGTGCCATCAGTGATGGGCCGGGCACTGAAGCTTTCTTT,CAISDGPGTEAFF
TRBV5-4,TRBJ2-5,few,-,TGTGCCAGCAGCCAAGGACCAGCTAAGGAGACCCAGTACTTC,CASSQGPAKETQYF
TRBV27,TRBJ2-1,-,-,TGTGCCAGCAGCGGGACAAGTCTGCCTAATGAGCAGTTCTTC,CASSGTSLPNEQFF